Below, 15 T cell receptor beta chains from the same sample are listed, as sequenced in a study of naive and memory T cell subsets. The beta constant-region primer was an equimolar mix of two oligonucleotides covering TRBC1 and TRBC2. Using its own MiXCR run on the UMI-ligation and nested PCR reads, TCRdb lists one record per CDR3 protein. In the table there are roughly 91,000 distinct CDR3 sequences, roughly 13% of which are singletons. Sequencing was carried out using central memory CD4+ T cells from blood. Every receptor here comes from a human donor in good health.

The CDR3 bases are TGTGCCAGCAATGAGGGGACAGGGACCTCCTACGAGCAGTACTTC. Its translation is CASNEGTGTSYEQYF. The genes are TRBV6-1 and TRBJ2-7; TRBD1 aligns across 9 bases. CDR3 length equals 15 residues. From germline, CDR1 is MNHNS and CDR2 SASEGT. The V segment lost 7 bases and the J segment 0 bases; nucleotides outside the gene matches: 7.

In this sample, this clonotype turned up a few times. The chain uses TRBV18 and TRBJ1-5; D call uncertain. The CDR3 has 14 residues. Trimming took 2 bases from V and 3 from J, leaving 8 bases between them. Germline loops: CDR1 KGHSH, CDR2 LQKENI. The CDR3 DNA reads TGTGCCAGCTCACCAACCGGGAACAATCAGCCCCAGCATTTT. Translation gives CASSPTGNNQPQHF.

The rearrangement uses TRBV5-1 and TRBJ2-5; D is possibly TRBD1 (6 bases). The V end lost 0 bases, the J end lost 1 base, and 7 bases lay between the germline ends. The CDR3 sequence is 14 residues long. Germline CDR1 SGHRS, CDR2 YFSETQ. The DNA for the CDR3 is TGCGCCAGCAGCTTGGGGACAGTCCAAGAGACCCAGTACTTC. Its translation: CASSLGTVQETQYF.

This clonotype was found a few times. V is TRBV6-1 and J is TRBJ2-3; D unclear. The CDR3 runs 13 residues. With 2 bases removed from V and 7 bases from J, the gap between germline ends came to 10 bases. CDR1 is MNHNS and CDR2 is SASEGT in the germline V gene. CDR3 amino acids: CASSEFRGNTQYF. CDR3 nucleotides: TGTGCCAGCAGTGAATTTAGAGGAAATACGCAGTATTTT.

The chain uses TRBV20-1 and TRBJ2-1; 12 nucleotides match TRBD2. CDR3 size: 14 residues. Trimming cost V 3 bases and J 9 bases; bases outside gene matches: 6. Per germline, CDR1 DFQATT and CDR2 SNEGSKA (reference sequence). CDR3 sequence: CSARMRLAGVEQFF. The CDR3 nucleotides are TGCAGTGCTAGGATGCGACTAGCGGGAGTTGAGCAGTTCTTC.

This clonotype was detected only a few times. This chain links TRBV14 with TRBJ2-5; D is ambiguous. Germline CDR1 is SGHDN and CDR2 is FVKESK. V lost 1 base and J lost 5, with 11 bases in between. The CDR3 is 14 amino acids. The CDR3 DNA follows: TGTGCCAGCAGCCAAGTAAGCCATATTGAGACCCAGTACTTC. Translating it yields CASSQVSHIETQYF.

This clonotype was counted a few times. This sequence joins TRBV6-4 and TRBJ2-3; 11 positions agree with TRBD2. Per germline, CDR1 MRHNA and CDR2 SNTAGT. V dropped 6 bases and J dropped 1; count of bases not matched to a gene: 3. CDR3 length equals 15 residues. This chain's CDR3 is CASSAGLAGTDTQYF. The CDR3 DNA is TGTGCCAGCAGCGCGGGACTAGCGGGCACAGATACGCAGTATTTT.

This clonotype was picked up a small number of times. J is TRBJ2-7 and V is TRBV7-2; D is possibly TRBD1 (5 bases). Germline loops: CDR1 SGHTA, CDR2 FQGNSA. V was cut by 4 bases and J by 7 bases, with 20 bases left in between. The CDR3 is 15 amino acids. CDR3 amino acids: CASSSLLANRGEQYF. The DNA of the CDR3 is TGTGCCAGCAGCTCATTGCTCGCTAATAGGGGTGAGCAGTACTTC.

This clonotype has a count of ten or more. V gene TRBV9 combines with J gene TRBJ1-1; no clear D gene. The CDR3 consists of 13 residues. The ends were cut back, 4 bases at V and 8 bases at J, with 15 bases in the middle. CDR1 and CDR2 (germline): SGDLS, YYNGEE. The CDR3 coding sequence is TGTGCCAGCAGCTTTCGGCTTGTAGAGGAAGCTTTCTTT. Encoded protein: CASSFRLVEEAFF.

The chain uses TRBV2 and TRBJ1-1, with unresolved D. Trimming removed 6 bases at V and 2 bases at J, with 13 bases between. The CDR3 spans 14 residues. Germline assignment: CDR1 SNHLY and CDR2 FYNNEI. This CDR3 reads CASRTDRINTEAFF. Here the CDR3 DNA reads TGTGCCAGCAGAACTGACCGGATCAACACTGAAGCTTTCTTT.

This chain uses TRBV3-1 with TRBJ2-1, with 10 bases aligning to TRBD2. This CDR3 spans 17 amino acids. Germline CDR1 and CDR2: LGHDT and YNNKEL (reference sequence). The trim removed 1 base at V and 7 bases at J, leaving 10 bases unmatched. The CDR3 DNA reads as TGTGCCAGCAGCCAAGGGATGACTAGCGGGCGACTTAATGAGCAGTTCTTC. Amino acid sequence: CASSQGMTSGRLNEQFF.

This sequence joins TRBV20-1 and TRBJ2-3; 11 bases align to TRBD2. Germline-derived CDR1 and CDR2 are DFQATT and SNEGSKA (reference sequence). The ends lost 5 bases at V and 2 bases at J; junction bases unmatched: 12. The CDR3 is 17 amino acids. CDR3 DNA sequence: TGCAGTGCTCCTGCCCTCATGGGACTAGCGGCCACAGATACGCAGTATTTT. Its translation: CSAPALMGLAATDTQYF.

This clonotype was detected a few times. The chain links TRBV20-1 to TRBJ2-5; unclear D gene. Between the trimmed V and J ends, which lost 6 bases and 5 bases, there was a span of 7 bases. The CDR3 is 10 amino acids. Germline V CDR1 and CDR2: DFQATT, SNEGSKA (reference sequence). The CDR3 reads CSAMRETQYF. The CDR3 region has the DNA TGCAGTGCCATGAGGGAGACCCAGTACTTC.

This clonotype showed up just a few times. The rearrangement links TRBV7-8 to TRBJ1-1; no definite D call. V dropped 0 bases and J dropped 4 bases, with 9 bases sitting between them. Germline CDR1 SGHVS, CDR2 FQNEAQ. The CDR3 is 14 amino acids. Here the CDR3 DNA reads TGTGCCAGCAGCTTAGCGCAATCTGGCACTGAAGCTTTCTTT. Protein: CASSLAQSGTEAFF.

CDR3 loop: CASSHVETSGIEEQYF. CDR3 DNA sequence: TGCGCCAGCAGCCATGTGGAGACTAGCGGGATTGAAGAGCAGTACTTC. The chain employs TRBV4-1 and TRBJ2-7, with 11 bases that match TRBD2. Trimming cost V 3 bases and J 7 bases; bases outside gene matches: 11. Germline loops: CDR1 MGHRA, CDR2 YSYEKL. This CDR3 region has 16 residues.